The 27 T cell receptor beta chains reported below all come from one sample, sequenced in a study of tissue T cells after allogeneic stem cell transplantation. Produced via immunoSEQ multiplex PCR; TCRdb's table is partial and in-frame only. The sample yields around 40,000 clones, 92% seen once. This sample comprised blood, obtained before transplantation. All receptors derive from a woman aged 35 to 69 who later had graft-versus-host disease after an allogeneic stem cell transplant.

The J gene is TRBJ2-7, the V gene TRBV7-2; D possibly uses TRBD1 or TRBD2 (5 bases each). V lost 3 bases, J lost 5 bases, and 17 bases lay in between. Germline-derived CDR1 and CDR2 are SGHTA and FQGNSA. CDR3 length equals 15 residues. The CDR3 protein is CASSLWGYTFDEQYF. The DNA of the CDR3 is TGTGCCAGCAGCTTGTGGGGGTACACGTTCGACGAGCAGTACTTC. The complete variable domain, with remaining parts taken from reference TRBV7-2 and TRBJ2-7, reads GAGVSQSPSNKVTEKGKDVELRCDPISGHTALYWYRQSLGQGLEFLIYFQGNSAPDKSGLPSDRFSAERTGGSVSTLTIQRTQQEDSAVYLCASSLWGYTFDEQYFGPGTRLTVT.

The chain joins TRBV5-6 to TRBJ2-7, with a possible D match to TRBD1 (5 bases). The V end lost 4 bases, the J end lost 1 base, and 9 bases lay between the germline ends. Germline loops: CDR1 SGHDT, CDR2 YYEEEE. The CDR3 consists of 13 residues. CDR3: CASSETGSYEQYF. The CDR3 region has the DNA TGTGCCAGCAGCGAAACAGGTTCCTACGAGCAGTACTTC. The full variable domain, its missing parts supplied by reference TRBV5-6 and TRBJ2-7, is DAGVTQSPTHLIKTRGQQVTLRCSPKSGHDTVSWYQQALGQGPQFIFQYYEEEERQRGNFPDRFSGHQFPNYSSELNVNALLLGDSALYLCASSETGSYEQYFGPGTRLTVT.

The genes are TRBV7-9 and TRBJ2-7; 12 nucleotides match TRBD1. The germline V gene has CDR1 SEHNR and CDR2 FQNEAQ (reference sequence). After removal of 2 bases from V and 3 bases from J, the junction contained 5 bases not matched to a gene. The CDR3 runs 16 residues. The CDR3 DNA follows: TGTGCCAGCAGCTTAAGGGGGACAGGGGGCGTCTACGAGCAGTACTTC. Its translation is CASSLRGTGGVYEQYF.

This chain uses TRBV11-2 with TRBJ1-6; D is possibly TRBD1 (6 bases). Germline-derived CDR1 and CDR2 are SGHAT and FQNNGV. V lost 1 base and J lost 14, with 18 bases in between. The CDR3 runs 15 residues. The DNA for the CDR3 is TGTGCCAGCAGCTTAGGCAGACAGGTTGGGTACACCCTCCACTTT. This gives the protein CASSLGRQVGYTLHF.

The chain couples TRBV6-6 to TRBJ2-7, with TRBD1 as a possible D gene (5 bases). This CDR3 region has 16 residues. Germline assignment: CDR1 MNHNY and CDR2 SVGAGI (reference sequence). Between the trimmed V and J ends, which lost 7 bases and 0 bases, there was a span of 19 bases. The CDR3 bases are TGTGCCAGCACCTGGGGCCCTGAGAAAGGCTCCTACGAGCAGTACTTC. This encodes CASTWGPEKGSYEQYF.

The V gene is TRBV14, the J gene TRBJ2-2; TRBD2 aligns across 9 bases. V shed 3 bases and J 5 bases; nucleotides not matched to a gene: 4. Per germline, CDR1 SGHDN and CDR2 FVKESK. The CDR3 loop spans 15 amino acids. CDR3 sequence reads: CASSQVAGATGELFF. CDR3 nucleotide sequence: TGTGCCAGCAGCCAGGTAGCGGGAGCAACCGGGGAGCTGTTTTTT.

The chain employs TRBV2 and TRBJ1-1, with no clear D. V shed 5 bases and J shed 0 bases, with 7 bases lying between them. The germline V gene has CDR1 SNHLY and CDR2 FYNNEI. CDR3 length equals 13 residues. CDR3 nucleotides: TGTGCCAGCAGTACTACTATGAACACTGAAGCTTTCTTT. Its translation is CASSTTMNTEAFF.

The V and J genes are TRBV9 and TRBJ2-2; D remains ambiguous. Per the germline V gene, CDR1 is SGDLS and CDR2 is YYNGEE. This CDR3 has 15 amino acids. The V end was cut by 3 bases, the J end by 1 base, with 10 bases between. The chain's CDR3 is CASSARSGNTGELFF. The CDR3 DNA reads TGTGCCAGCAGCGCCCGTTCCGGGAACACCGGGGAGCTGTTTTTT.

This clone was found once. The V gene is TRBV27, the J gene TRBJ1-2; D is uncertain. The germline CDR1 and CDR2 sequences are MNHEY and SMNVEV (reference sequence). The CDR3 contains 14 residues. The V end lost 5 bases, the J end lost 4 bases, and 14 bases lay between the germline ends. CDR3 in amino acids: CASSSPGALYGYTF. The CDR3 DNA is TGTGCCAGCAGTAGTCCCGGAGCACTCTATGGCTACACCTTC.

The genes are TRBV10-3 and TRBJ2-3, with 14 bases that match TRBD2. Unmatched junction bases numbered 8, after V lost 3 bases and J lost 3 bases. Germline CDR1 is ENHRY and CDR2 is SYGVKD. This CDR3 has 18 amino acids. The chain's CDR3 is CAISDFGLAGGGTDTQYF. CDR3 in DNA: TGTGCCATCAGTGATTTCGGACTAGCGGGAGGTGGAACAGATACGCAGTATTTT.

V and J are TRBV7-9 and TRBJ2-1; D gene ambiguous. Trimming removed 6 bases from V and 4 bases from J, with 10 bases in between. In germline, CDR1 is SEHNR, CDR2 FQNEAQ (reference sequence). CDR3 size: 13 residues. CDR3 coding DNA: TGTGCCAGCAGGATTGGGGAATACAATGAGCAGTTCTTC. Translation gives CASRIGEYNEQFF.

The chain couples TRBV5-6 to TRBJ2-5, with D unresolved. CDR3 length equals 15 residues. The germline CDR1 and CDR2 sequences are SGHDT and YYEEEE. V lost 2 bases, J lost 1 base, and 12 bases lay in between. The CDR3 here is CASSLTAGFQETQYF. CDR3 bases: TGTGCCAGCAGCTTAACAGCCGGATTCCAAGAGACCCAGTACTTC.

The chain uses TRBV4-1 and TRBJ2-7; 12 bases are a match to TRBD2. V lost 0 bases, J lost 1 base, and 4 bases stayed unmatched. The CDR3 totals 17 residues. From germline, CDR1 is MGHRA and CDR2 YSYEKL. The CDR3 loop is CASSQEGLAGLSYEQYF. The CDR3 coding sequence is TGCGCCAGCAGCCAAGAAGGACTAGCGGGACTTTCCTACGAGCAGTACTTC.

The J gene is TRBJ2-7, the V gene TRBV7-8, with D perhaps TRBD2 (5 bases). Germline V lookup: CDR1 SGHVS, CDR2 FQNEAQ. V shed 4 bases and J shed 11 bases, with 15 bases lying between them. The CDR3 is made up of 12 amino acids. The CDR3 DNA is TGTGCCAGCAGCTACCACGGGGAAGACAAGTACTTC. This encodes CASSYHGEDKYF.

DNA for the CDR3: TGTGCCAGCAGTCCAGAGGCAGATACGCAGTATTTT. Translated, it gives CASSPEADTQYF. The chain recombines TRBV12-3 or TRBV12-4 with TRBJ2-3, with D uncertain. V gave up 5 bases and J gave up 4 bases, with 7 bases separating them. This CDR3 has 12 amino acids.

This chain links TRBV27 with TRBJ2-3; D uncertain. This CDR3 contains 13 residues. The V and J ends lost 2 bases and 4 bases respectively, with 7 bases between them. The germline CDR1 and CDR2 sequences are MNHEY and SMNVEV (reference sequence). The DNA of the CDR3 is TGTGCCAGCAGTTTAAAGCCCCCAGATACGCAGTATTTT. This gives the protein CASSLKPPDTQYF.

The chain has TRBV2 and TRBJ1-2; no firm D call. The germline V gene has CDR1 SNHLY and CDR2 FYNNEI. The V and J ends lost 3 bases and 5 bases respectively, with 4 bases between them. The CDR3 is made up of 11 amino acids. CDR3 protein: CASSETYGYTF. The CDR3 bases are TGTGCCAGCAGTGAGACGTATGGCTACACCTTC.

This clone appeared a single time. This CDR3 is CASSPTGFNGYTF. The CDR3, as DNA: TGTGCCAGCAGTCCGACAGGGTTCAATGGCTACACCTTC. The V and J genes are TRBV27 and TRBJ1-2; 7 bases agree with TRBD1. CDR3 length: 13 amino acids. Germline CDR1 and CDR2: MNHEY and SMNVEV (reference sequence). The junction had 6 bases not matched to a gene; V was cut back by 5 bases and J by 6 bases.

The chain couples TRBV19 to TRBJ2-1, with 8 bases fitting TRBD2. From germline, CDR1 is LNHDA and CDR2 SQIVND (reference sequence). The CDR3 has 14 amino acids. V was clipped by 1 base and J by 8 bases; unmatched bases: 4. This CDR3 is CASSIGREVDEQFF. The CDR3 DNA follows: TGTGCCAGTAGTATAGGGCGGGAGGTGGATGAGCAGTTCTTC.

J is TRBJ2-7 and V is TRBV11-2; possibly TRBD2 for D (5 bases). The CDR3 covers 14 residues. V lost 1 base to trimming and J lost 3 bases, with 10 bases between them. Germline assignment: CDR1 SGHAT and CDR2 FQNNGV. The CDR3 here is CASSLALTSYEQYF. The CDR3 region has the DNA TGTGCCAGCAGCTTAGCACTAACTAGCTACGAGCAGTACTTC.

The chain employs TRBV28 and TRBJ1-6, with 8 positions matching TRBD1. The CDR3 is made up of 15 amino acids. J gave up 5 bases and V 2 bases, and 2 bases lay outside the gene matches. Per the germline V gene, CDR1 is MDHEN and CDR2 is SYDVKM. CDR3 nucleotide sequence: TGTGCCAGCAGTTTAGGACAGGGAAATAATTCACCCCTCCACTTT. Amino acids: CASSLGQGNNSPLHF.

The rearrangement joins TRBV6-2 or TRBV6-3 to TRBJ2-2; D unresolved. The CDR3 totals 14 residues. Trimming removed 3 bases at V and 7 bases at J, with 12 bases between. The germline V gene has CDR1 MNHEY and CDR2 SVGEGT. In DNA, the CDR3 is TGTGCCAGCAGTTATTCTGGGGTGTACGGGGAGCTGTTTTTT. As protein: CASSYSGVYGELFF.

By proportion, this clone is medium-sized. The chain links TRBV5-1 to TRBJ2-2; the match to TRBD2 covers 10 bases. V dropped 9 bases and J dropped 3; count of bases not matched to a gene: 17. Germline CDR1 and CDR2: SGHRS and YFSETQ. The length of the CDR3 is 18 residues. The CDR3 sequence: CATKLGGLAGVDTGELFF. The CDR3 coding sequence is TGCGCCACCAAACTAGGGGGGCTAGCGGGAGTGGACACCGGGGAGCTGTTTTTT. The full variable domain, completed using reference TRBV5-1 and TRBJ2-2, is KAGVTQTPRYLIKTRGQQVTLSCSPISGHRSVSWYQQTPGQGLQFLFEYFSETQRNKGNFPGRFSGRQFSNSRSEMNVSTLELGDSALYLCATKLGGLAGVDTGELFFGEGSRLTVL.

The chain combines TRBV6-2 or TRBV6-3 with TRBJ2-2, with 8 bases aligning to TRBD2. The CDR3 has 16 residues. The germline V gene has CDR1 MNHEY and CDR2 SVGEGT. J gave up 1 base and V 2 bases, and 3 bases lay outside the gene matches. CDR3 residues: CASSYVAGGNTGELFF. The CDR3 DNA reads as TGTGCCAGCAGTTACGTGGCGGGAGGGAACACCGGGGAGCTGTTTTTT.

The chain links TRBV29-1 to TRBJ1-1, with 8 nucleotides matching TRBD1. The trim removed 4 bases at V and 4 bases at J, leaving 8 bases unmatched. Germline V gene sequence: CDR1 SQVTM, CDR2 ANQGSEA. CDR3 length: 14 residues. The CDR3 nucleotides read TGCAGCGTTGGGACAGGGTGGTTGGGCACTGAAGCTTTCTTT. It specifies CSVGTGWLGTEAFF. Together with reference TRBV29-1 and TRBJ1-1, the CDR3 gives the full variable domain: SAVISQKPSRDICQRGTSLTIQCQVDSQVTMMFWYRQQPGQSLTLIATANQGSEATYESGFVIDKFPISRPNLTFSTLTVSNMSPEDSSIYLCSVGTGWLGTEAFFGQGTRLTVV.

The chain joins TRBV11-3 to TRBJ2-1; a possible D gene is TRBD1 (6 bases). Germline CDR1 and CDR2: SGHNT and YENEEA. The CDR3 has 18 amino acids. With 4 bases removed from V and 0 bases from J, the gap between germline ends came to 19 bases. The CDR3 DNA reads as TGTGCCAGCAGCTCGACCCGACCGCAGGGGAGCTCCTACAATGAGCAGTTCTTC. The encoded protein is CASSSTRPQGSSYNEQFF.

This chain connects TRBV4-3 to TRBJ1-2; 7 bases map to TRBD1. There are 15 residues in the CDR3. The J segment lost 10 bases and the V segment lost 3 bases, leaving 14 bases of the junction unmatched. Germline V gene sequence: CDR1 LGHNA, CDR2 YSLEER. CDR3 DNA sequence: TGCGCCAGCAGCCAGGGTCATGACAGGGACTCCCTCTACACCTTC. Amino acid sequence: CASSQGHDRDSLYTF.